Listed here are 15 T cell receptor beta chains from one sample, sequenced in a study of blood T cell repertoires in COVID-19 (dated by TCRdb to 2020 to 2021). The method behind the library was the immunoSEQ multiplex PCR assay. Imported from immuneACCESS, the table was reduced by TCRdb to in-frame sequences with V and J called. These copies leave out some clones; in studies compared against another copy, an unresolved V gene accounts for under half, and the cause of the remainder is not known. Counted in this sample were over 35,000 clones; over 80% of them appeared once. The top ten constitute roughly 7.4% of the sample. Input material: peripheral blood. Receptors were obtained from a man aged 45-65 years with acute or convalescent COVID-19.

In DNA form, the CDR3 reads TGCAGCGTTGAATCTGACCTCGGGGAGAATGGCTACACCTTC. It encodes CSVESDLGENGYTF. V usage is TRBV29-1 and J usage is TRBJ1-2; D is uncertain. The CDR3 length is 14 residues. Germline V lookup: CDR1 SQVTM, CDR2 ANQGSEA. V lost 2 bases and J lost 6, with 16 bases in between.

The rearrangement joins TRBV19 to TRBJ2-3; maybe TRBD1 (5 bases). V was cut by 5 bases and J by 6 bases, with 9 bases left in between. The CDR3 is 12 residues long. The germline CDR1 and CDR2 sequences are LNHDA and SQIVND (reference sequence). CDR3 nucleotides: TGTGCCAGTAGTGCAGGGATTGATACGCAGTATTTT. Its translation: CASSAGIDTQYF.

V usage is TRBV4-3 and J usage is TRBJ1-5; the D gene is possibly TRBD1 (6 bases). Germline lookup yields CDR1 LGHNA and CDR2 YSLEER. V was trimmed by 1 base and J by 6 bases, leaving 10 bases between them. The CDR3 spans 14 residues. The CDR3 bases are TGCGCCAGCAGCCAAGCTACAGGGAGTCAGCCCCAGCATTTT. Translation gives CASSQATGSQPQHF.

J is TRBJ2-7 and V is TRBV6-6; 7 positions agree with TRBD2. The CDR3 is made up of 14 amino acids. Trimming at V came to 2 bases and at J to 4 bases, leaving 5 bases not matched to a gene. The germline V gene encodes CDR1 MNHNY and CDR2 SVGAGI (reference sequence). The CDR3 sequence: CASSYGGSEYEQYF. The DNA of the CDR3 is TGTGCCAGCAGTTACGGCGGGAGCGAGTACGAGCAGTACTTC.

The rearrangement links TRBV7-2 to TRBJ2-5, with a tentative D call TRBD1 (7 bases). The CDR3 spans 13 residues. V lost 5 bases to trimming and J lost 7 bases, with 14 bases between them. CDR1 SGHTA and CDR2 FQGNSA come from the germline V gene. DNA of the CDR3: TGTGCCAGCAGCGTAAGGCAGGGGGGGACCCAGTACTTC. Its protein is CASSVRQGGTQYF.

This chain uses TRBV24-1 with TRBJ1-2, with D possibly matching TRBD1 (6 bases). Germline CDR1 reads KGHDR; CDR2 reads SFDVKD. V was cut by 1 base and J by 5 bases, with 13 bases left in between. This CDR3 has 15 amino acids. This chain's CDR3 is CATSDFPRGIYGYTF. Here the CDR3 DNA reads TGTGCCACCAGTGATTTCCCCAGGGGAATTTATGGCTACACCTTC.

This rearrangement joins TRBV11-2 to TRBJ2-7; 9 bases line up with TRBD2. The CDR3 covers 15 residues. CDR1 is SGHAT, CDR2 FQNNGV, per germline. J gave up 3 bases and V 6 bases, and 9 bases lay outside the gene matches. This CDR3 reads CASRPGLAIHYEQYF. As DNA, the CDR3 is TGTGCCAGCAGACCGGGACTAGCAATTCACTACGAGCAGTACTTC.

The CDR3 DNA follows: TGTGCCAGCAGCTTAGGACAGAACACCGGGGAGCTGTTTTTT. Residues: CASSLGQNTGELFF. V usage is TRBV5-4 and J usage is TRBJ2-2, with D tentatively TRBD1 (5 bases). The V gene's germline CDR1 is SGHNT and CDR2 YYREEE (reference sequence). The CDR3 sequence is 14 residues long. Trimming removed 2 bases from V and 1 base from J, with 6 bases in between.

The chain combines TRBV6-5 with TRBJ1-3; TRBD1 might be the D (6 bases). Looked up from germline, CDR1 is MNHEY and CDR2 is SVGAGI. The CDR3 extends over 14 amino acids. Trimming stripped 4 bases from V and 4 bases from J, with 11 bases between. CDR3 residues: CASSSKTGGNTIYF. Written as DNA, the CDR3 is TGTGCCAGCAGTTCGAAGACAGGAGGAAACACCATATATTTT.

The rearrangement uses TRBV25-1 and TRBJ2-7; perhaps TRBD1 as D (5 bases). Germline V gene lookup returns CDR1 MGHDK and CDR2 SYGVNS. Trimming stripped 3 bases from V and 3 bases from J, with 12 bases between. This CDR3 is 14 amino acids long. This CDR3 is CASSESQGYYEQYF. For the CDR3, the DNA is TGTGCCAGCAGTGAGTCTCAGGGTTACTACGAGCAGTACTTC.

The chain is built from TRBV5-4 and TRBJ2-2, with 7 bases matching TRBD1. The CDR3 spans 16 residues. The V and J ends lost 4 bases and 2 bases, in that order; junction bases with no gene match: 8. CDR1 and CDR2 (germline): SGHNT, YYREEE (reference sequence). CDR3 in amino acids: CASSVPGQRNTGELFF. CDR3 DNA: TGTGCCAGCAGCGTACCGGGACAGAGAAACACCGGGGAGCTGTTTTTT.

This clone was detected once. J is TRBJ2-2 and V is TRBV28; TRBD1 agrees at 7 bases. The CDR3 totals 15 residues. From germline, CDR1 is MDHEN and CDR2 SYDVKM. V was clipped by 3 bases and J by 6 bases; unmatched bases: 7. The CDR3 here is CASSFITGVAGELFF. DNA of the CDR3: TGTGCCAGCAGTTTTATCACAGGGGTGGCCGGGGAGCTGTTTTTT.

The rearrangement uses TRBV2 and TRBJ2-7, with D perhaps matching TRBD1 (5 bases). The germline V gene has CDR1 SNHLY and CDR2 FYNNEI. The ends were cut back, 6 bases at V and 3 bases at J, with 15 bases in the middle. There are 14 residues in the CDR3. CDR3: CASSQWTSRYEQYF. The CDR3 bases are TGTGCCAGCAGCCAGTGGACATCTCGCTACGAGCAGTACTTC.

The V gene is TRBV18, the J gene TRBJ2-1, with unresolved D. This CDR3 has 11 amino acids. CDR1 and CDR2 from the germline V gene are KGHSH and LQKENI. With 3 bases removed from V and 5 bases from J, the gap between germline ends came to 2 bases. CDR3 nucleotides: TGTGCCAGCTCACCTAACAATGAGCAGTTCTTC. This translates into CASSPNNEQFF.

V usage is TRBV19 and J usage is TRBJ2-1, with D perhaps TRBD2 (6 bases). The CDR3 is made up of 14 amino acids. Germline V gives CDR1 LNHDA, CDR2 SQIVND (reference sequence). V was shortened by 5 bases and J by 1 base, with 9 bases between the two germline ends. CDR3 amino acids: CASSWRVSYNEQFF. CDR3 nucleotide sequence: TGTGCCAGTAGTTGGAGGGTGTCCTACAATGAGCAGTTCTTC.